The sequence of this T cell receptor (beta chain) was determined in a study of technical replicates of blood from several donors. Assay used: immunoSEQ multiplex PCR; TCRdb lists only in-frame clones, some missing. The sample records tens of thousands of clones, about 93% being singletons. Sequencing was performed on T cells isolated from PBMCs. The sequence was obtained from a human donor in good health.

The CDR3 DNA reads TGTGCCAGCAGCCCAAGGGGACAGCAGAACACTGAAGCTTTCTTT. Translation: CASSPRGQQNTEAFF. The chain recombines TRBV2 with TRBJ1-1, with TRBD1 identical over 7 bases. Germline assignment: CDR1 SNHLY and CDR2 FYNNEI. Trimming at V came to 6 bases and at J to 1 base, leaving 8 bases not matched to a gene. The length of the CDR3 is 15 residues.